These 16 T cell receptor beta chains were all obtained from the same sample, sequenced in a study of T cells in Graves' hyperthyroidism and ophthalmopathy. TCR beta CDR3 region amplification was performed from RNA transcripts. A first-round RT-PCR of the TCR CDR3 used the HTBI primer set. Each CDR3 protein is one row after TCRdb ran MiXCR on the multiplex PCR reads. The sample records 350,000 or so distinct CDR3 sequences, roughly 20% being singletons. The material sequenced was blood. The origin of the receptors is a woman aged 45-65 years with Graves' hyperthyroidism.

This clonotype appeared a few times. The chain joins TRBV5-6 to TRBJ2-1, with TRBD2 identical over 11 bases. V trimming: 5 bases; J trimming: 7 bases; junction bases outside the gene matches: 5. CDR3 length: 14 residues. CDR1 SGHDT and CDR2 YYEEEE come from the germline V gene. The CDR3 DNA follows: TGTGCCAGCAGACGACTAGCGGGACATAATGAGCAGTTCTTC. This sequence encodes CASRRLAGHNEQFF.

This clonotype occurred once. The V gene is TRBV20-1, the J gene TRBJ2-1, with TRBD2 identical over 7 bases. V trimming: 4 bases; J trimming: 9 bases; junction bases outside the gene matches: 12. Germline V CDR1 and CDR2: DFQATT, SNEGSKA (reference sequence). This CDR3 is 14 amino acids long. The CDR3 region is CSATRPAGSGEQFF. In DNA form, the CDR3 reads TGCAGTGCTACCCGACCAGCGGGGTCGGGTGAGCAGTTCTTC.

This clonotype was detected many times. The chain links TRBV3-1 to TRBJ2-2, with TRBD2 matching 11 bases. V shed 1 base, J shed 6 bases, and the junction held 4 bases outside the gene matches. Germline V CDR1 and CDR2: LGHDT, YNNKEL (reference sequence). This CDR3 is built from 16 residues. The DNA of the CDR3 is TGTGCCAGCAGCCAAGGGCTAGCGGGAGGATCCGGGGAGCTGTTTTTT. Protein: CASSQGLAGGSGELFF. The whole variable domain, remainder taken from reference TRBV3-1 and TRBJ2-2, is DTAVSQTPKYLVTQMGNDKSIKCEQNLGHDTMYWYKQDSKKFLKIMFSYNNKELIINETVPNRFSPKSPDKAHLNLHINSLELGDSAVYFCASSQGLAGGSGELFFGEGSRLTVL.

This clonotype was recorded at least ten times. J is TRBJ2-1 and V is TRBV11-2, with 9 bases lining up with TRBD2. Germline loops: CDR1 SGHAT, CDR2 FQNNGV. J was trimmed by 6 bases and V by 5 bases; bases with no gene match: 11. This CDR3 region has 16 residues. As DNA, the CDR3 is TGTGCCAGCAGCGGGTCCGGGACTAGCTTGATCAATGAGCAGTTCTTC. Its translation: CASSGSGTSLINEQFF.

The rearrangement joins TRBV19 to TRBJ2-7, with D possibly matching TRBD2 (5 bases). The V and J ends lost 1 base and 1 base respectively, with 23 bases between them. Germline values: CDR1 LNHDA, CDR2 SQIVND (reference sequence). CDR3 length: 19 amino acids. Written as DNA, the CDR3 is TGTGCCAGTAGTATAGGCAGCGTCCTGAGGGCAGGTCGTTCCTACGAGCAGTACTTC. Its protein product is CASSIGSVLRAGRSYEQYF.

The rearrangement uses TRBV20-1 and TRBJ2-5, with no clear D. This CDR3 is 13 amino acids long. The V end was cut by 0 bases, the J end by 3 bases, with 8 bases between. Germline CDR1 and CDR2: DFQATT and SNEGSKA (reference sequence). This CDR3 is CSAREAPKETQYF. The CDR3 DNA sequence: TGCAGTGCTAGAGAGGCACCAAAAGAGACCCAGTACTTC.

This clonotype was seen at least ten times. V is TRBV11-2 and J is TRBJ2-1, with TRBD1 matching over 10 bases. The germline V gene encodes CDR1 SGHAT and CDR2 FQNNGV. The CDR3 is 14 amino acids. Trimming took 5 bases from V and 9 from J; bases not matched to a gene: 7. The chain's CDR3 is CASSEDRGFGEQFF. DNA for the CDR3: TGTGCCAGCAGCGAGGACAGGGGGTTTGGTGAGCAGTTCTTC.

This clonotype came up many times. V usage is TRBV2 and J usage is TRBJ2-3, with D tentatively TRBD1 or TRBD2 (5 bases each). The V end was cut by 4 bases, the J end by 2 bases, with 19 bases between. Germline lookup yields CDR1 SNHLY and CDR2 FYNNEI. This CDR3 spans 17 amino acids. CDR3 loop: CASSASPGTTYTDTQYF. The CDR3 nucleotides read TGTGCCAGCAGTGCCTCCCCCGGGACCACATACACAGATACGCAGTATTTT.

This clonotype was seen repeatedly, ten times or more. V is TRBV11-2 and J is TRBJ2-1; TRBD2 agrees at 11 bases. Germline-derived CDR1 and CDR2 are SGHAT and FQNNGV. Trimming cost V 0 bases and J 7 bases; bases outside gene matches: 5. The CDR3 totals 16 residues. The CDR3, as DNA: TGTGCCAGCAGCTTAGATGGGGCTAGCGGGAGGAATGAGCAGTTCTTC. Amino acids: CASSLDGASGRNEQFF.

This clonotype was detected many times. V gene TRBV11-2 combines with J gene TRBJ2-7, with 7 bases that match TRBD2. The J segment lost 3 bases and the V segment lost 4 bases, leaving 12 bases of the junction unmatched. Germline loops: CDR1 SGHAT, CDR2 FQNNGV. This CDR3 region has 16 residues. The CDR3: CASSSIRDYRNYEQYF. The CDR3, as DNA: TGTGCCAGCAGCTCCATCCGGGACTATCGAAACTACGAGCAGTACTTC.

V and J are TRBV19 and TRBJ2-1; 11 positions agree with TRBD2. The CDR3 consists of 18 residues. Trimming at V came to 1 base and at J to 7 bases, leaving 12 bases not matched to a gene. Germline-derived CDR1 and CDR2 are LNHDA and SQIVND (reference sequence). The CDR3 sequence is CASSIGASGRTRGNEQFF. The CDR3 DNA is TGTGCCAGTAGTATAGGTGCTAGCGGGAGGACCCGAGGGAATGAGCAGTTCTTC.

This clonotype was detected ten times or more. This sequence joins TRBV7-2 and TRBJ2-1, with D unclear. Trimming left V 1 base short and J 9 bases short, with 4 bases between. CDR1 SGHTA and CDR2 FQGNSA come from the germline V gene. The CDR3 runs to 11 residues. CDR3 sequence (DNA): TGTGCCAGCAGCTTAGAAGCTGAGCAGTTCTTC. It yields the protein CASSLEAEQFF. Using reference TRBV7-2 and TRBJ2-1 for the parts outside the CDR3, the full variable domain is GAGVSQSPSNKVTEKGKDVELRCDPISGHTALYWYRQSLGQGLEFLIYFQGNSAPDKSGLPSDRFSAERTGGSVSTLTIQRTQQEDSAVYLCASSLEAEQFFGPGTRLTVL.

The table lists this clonotype with many counts. Written as DNA, the CDR3 is TGTGCCAGCAGTTTGACTAGCGTATCCAATGAGCAGTTCTTC. It translates to CASSLTSVSNEQFF. The chain combines TRBV28 with TRBJ2-1; 8 bases match TRBD2. V dropped 3 bases and J dropped 6; count of bases not matched to a gene: 4. This CDR3 comprises 14 residues. The V gene's germline CDR1 is MDHEN and CDR2 SYDVKM.

This clonotype was seen a few times. This chain joins TRBV7-2 and TRBJ2-5; TRBD2 is a possible D gene (6 bases). Germline assignment: CDR1 SGHTA and CDR2 FQGNSA. This CDR3 is 15 amino acids long. V dropped 5 bases and J dropped 1 base, with 14 bases sitting between them. The CDR3 DNA follows: TGTGCCAGCAGCCGAGGTGGCGGGGTCCAAGAGACCCAGTACTTC. It specifies CASSRGGGVQETQYF.

This clonotype was picked up many times. This sequence joins TRBV2 and TRBJ1-2; unclear D gene. Germline CDR1 and CDR2: SNHLY and FYNNEI. Trimming took off 3 bases at V and 7 bases at J, with 15 bases between the two ends. CDR3 length: 14 amino acids. In DNA form, the CDR3 reads TGTGCCAGCAGTGAGGGCCTTATGATCCGTGGCTACACCTTC. It encodes CASSEGLMIRGYTF.

The sample holds many counts of this clonotype. This chain links TRBV15 with TRBJ2-5, with 8 positions matching TRBD1. The CDR3 consists of 15 residues. The V gene's germline CDR1 is LNHNV and CDR2 YYDKDF (reference sequence). The V and J ends lost 4 bases and 4 bases, in that order; junction bases with no gene match: 8. The CDR3 is CATSTRTGRLETQYF. The CDR3 DNA reads as TGTGCCACCAGCACCCGGACAGGGCGGTTAGAGACCCAGTACTTC. Together with reference TRBV15 and TRBJ2-5, the CDR3 gives the full variable domain: DAMVIQNPRYQVTQFGKPVTLSCSQTLNHNVMYWYQQKSSQAPKLLFHYYDKDFNNEADTPDNFQSRRPNTSFCFLDIRSPGLGDTAMYLCATSTRTGRLETQYFGPGTRLLVL.